This TCR beta chain was recorded in a study of somatic mutations in cytotoxic T cells in rheumatoid arthritis. Study-wide results and limits: About an eighth of the roughly 60 patients had a largest CD8+ clone above 20% of CD8+ cells. There was no significant difference in CD8+ T-cell clonality between rheumatoid arthritis patients and age-matched healthy controls.

On this clone itself: Antigen: not known.

Separation of CD4+ and CD8+ cells was performed by positive magnetic bead selection, and purity was verified by flow cytometry. Original processing notes: In patients, CD8+ clones bigger than 1% rarely had the same sequence as a published virus-specific TCRB. Assay used: immunoSEQ multiplex PCR; TCRdb lists only in-frame clones, some missing. V and J calls and clone size are given by that table; D and trimming were obtained from the DNA. The sample holds about 7,000 clones, 65% to 85% seen once. This CDR3 comprises 12 residues. V was cut by 2 bases and J by 7 bases, with 8 bases left in between. Germline V lookup: CDR1 SGHAT, CDR2 FQNNGV.

This receptor was obtained from an adult with rheumatoid arthritis. The V gene is TRBV11-2, the J gene TRBJ2-5; D uncertain. Sequences were obtained from CD8+ T cells sorted from blood. The CDR3 loop is CASSLRGRTQYF. The DNA of the CDR3 is TGTGCCAGCAGCTTAAGAGGTCGGACCCAGTACTTC.